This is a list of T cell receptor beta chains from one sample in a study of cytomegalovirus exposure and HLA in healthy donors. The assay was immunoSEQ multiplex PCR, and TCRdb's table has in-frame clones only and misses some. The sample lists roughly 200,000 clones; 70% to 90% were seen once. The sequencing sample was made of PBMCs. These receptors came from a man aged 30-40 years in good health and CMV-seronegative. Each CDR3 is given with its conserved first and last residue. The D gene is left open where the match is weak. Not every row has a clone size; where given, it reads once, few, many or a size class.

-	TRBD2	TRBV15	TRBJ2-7	TGTGCCACCAGCACGGGGGGAGACTACGAGCAGTACTTC	CATSTGGDYEQYF
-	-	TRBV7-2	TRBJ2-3	TGTGCCAGCAGCTCCCAACTAGGCACAGATACGCAGTATTTT	CASSSQLGTDTQYF
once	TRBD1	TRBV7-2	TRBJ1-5	TGTGCCAGCAGCTTGCGACAGGGTAATCAGCCCCAGCATTTT	CASSLRQGNQPQHF
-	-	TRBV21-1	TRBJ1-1	TGTGCCAGCAGCAAAATCAGGGTAATTGGGAACACTGAAGCTTTCTTT	CASSKIRVIGNTEAFF
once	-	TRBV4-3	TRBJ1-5	TGCGCCAGCAGCCAAGGGAGGGCGCCGAATCAGCCCCAGCATTTT	CASSQGRAPNQPQHF
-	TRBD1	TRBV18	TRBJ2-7	TGTGCCAGCTCACCACCCCGACAGGGGTTCTACGAGCAGTACTTC	CASSPPRQGFYEQYF
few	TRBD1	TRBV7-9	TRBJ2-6	TGTGCCAGCAGCTTAGCCCGGGACAGGTTTTCCGGGGCCAACGTCCTGACTTTC	CASSLARDRFSGANVLTF
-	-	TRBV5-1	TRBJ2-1	TGCGCCAGCAACAATCCTAGAAGCTCCTACAATGAGCAGTTCTTC	CASNNPRSSYNEQFF
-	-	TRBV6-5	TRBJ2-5	TGTGCCAGCAAGGTGCAGGGCCCTCATAATACCCAGTACTTC	CASKVQGPHNTQYF
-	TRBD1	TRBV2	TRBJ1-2	TGTGCCAGCGGCCGGGACAGGGACTATGGCTACACCTTC	CASGRDRDYGYTF
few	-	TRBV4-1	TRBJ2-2	TGCGCCAGCAGCCGTGGAGGATTAGTAAACACCGGGGAGCTGTTTTTT	CASSRGGLVNTGELFF
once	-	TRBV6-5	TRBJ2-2	TGTGCCAGCAGCCAGGGTAACACCGGGGAGCTGTTTTTT	CASSQGNTGELFF
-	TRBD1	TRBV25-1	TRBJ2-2	TGTGCCAGCAGCCGGGACAGGGGGCTTTTAGGGGAGCTGTTTTTT	CASSRDRGLLGELFF
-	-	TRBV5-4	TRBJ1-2	TGTGCCAGCAGCTTGGGGGGCGACTATGGCTACACCTTC	CASSLGGDYGYTF
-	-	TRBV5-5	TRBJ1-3	TGTGCCAGCAGCTTCAGGGTGAGCTCTGGAAACACCATATATTTT	CASSFRVSSGNTIYF
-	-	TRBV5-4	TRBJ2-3	TGTGCCAGCAGCGGGACTGGGTTTAGCACAGATACGCAGTATTTT	CASSGTGFSTDTQYF
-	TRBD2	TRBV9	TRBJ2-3	TGTGCCAGCAGCTCGAGACTAGCGGGGGGCCATGGAGATACGCAGTATTTT	CASSSRLAGGHGDTQYF
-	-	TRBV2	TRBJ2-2	TGTGCCAGTCAGGGGAACACCGGGGAGCTGTTTTTT	CASQGNTGELFF
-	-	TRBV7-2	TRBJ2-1	TGTGCCAGCAGCTTAGGCGAGTGGGCTGAGCAGTTCTTC	CASSLGEWAEQFF
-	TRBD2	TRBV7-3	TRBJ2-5	TGTGCCAGCAGCCCGGGACTAGCGGGGTTGGGGGAGACCCAGTACTTC	CASSPGLAGLGETQYF
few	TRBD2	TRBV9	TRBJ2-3	TGTGCCAGCAGCGTAAGCGGGGGGCCTATAGCTAGCACAGATACGCAGTATTTT	CASSVSGGPIASTDTQYF
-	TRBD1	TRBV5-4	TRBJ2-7	TGTGCCAGCAGCTTGACCGGGACAGGGGTCTACGAGCAGTACTTC	CASSLTGTGVYEQYF
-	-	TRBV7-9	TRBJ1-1	TGTGCCAGCAGCGCGACAGCCATGGGGACTGAAGCTTTCTTT	CASSATAMGTEAFF
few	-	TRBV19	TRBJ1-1	TGTGCCAGTAACGGGGGGCGCGACACTGAAGCTTTCTTT	CASNGGRDTEAFF
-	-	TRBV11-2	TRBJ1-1	TGTGCCAGCAGCTTCGGGATTAGCACTGAAGCTTTCTTT	CASSFGISTEAFF
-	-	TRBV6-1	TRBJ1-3	TGTGCCAGCAGCGCTCAGGGGTCCGGAAACACCATATATTTT	CASSAQGSGNTIYF
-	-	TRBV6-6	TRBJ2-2	TGTGCCAGCAGTCGAACTCGACAGATGAACACCGGGGAGCTGTTTTTT	CASSRTRQMNTGELFF
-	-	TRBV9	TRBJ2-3	TGTGCCAGCAGCGTAGGACGGGGGTATGTCCCGCAGTATTTT	CASSVGRGYVPQYF
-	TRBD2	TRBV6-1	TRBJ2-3	TGTGCCAGCAGTGAAACCCCCCGACTAGCGGGGTTAGATACGCAGTATTTT	CASSETPRLAGLDTQYF
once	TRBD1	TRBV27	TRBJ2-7	TGTGCCAGCAGTTTTAAATGGTCCGGGACAGGGGCTTTCGAGCAGTACTTC	CASSFKWSGTGAFEQYF
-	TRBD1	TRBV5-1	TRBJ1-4	TGCGCCAGCAGCTTGGCGGGGGACAGAAATGAAAAACTGTTTTTT	CASSLAGDRNEKLFF
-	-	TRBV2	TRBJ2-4	TGTGCCAGCGAAGGGGGGGCAAACATTCAGTACTTC	CASEGGANIQYF
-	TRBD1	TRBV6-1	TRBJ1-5	TGTGCCAGCAGTGAAATTCCAGGGGGCATTCAGCCCCAGCATTTT	CASSEIPGGIQPQHF
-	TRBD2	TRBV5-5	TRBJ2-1	TGTGCCAGCAGCTTCGGACTAGCGGATTACAATGAGCAGTTCTTC	CASSFGLADYNEQFF
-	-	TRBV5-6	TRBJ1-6	TGTGCCAGCAGCTTGTGGGTAGGGAGGTCACCCCTCCACTTT	CASSLWVGRSPLHF
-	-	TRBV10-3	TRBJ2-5	TGTGCCATCAGTGAGGAGCGTGAACGGGGGACCCAGTACTTC	CAISEERERGTQYF
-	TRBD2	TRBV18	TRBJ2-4	TGTGCCAGCTCAGGCGGGACTAGCGAAAACATTCAGTACTTC	CASSGGTSENIQYF
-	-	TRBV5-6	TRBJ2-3	TGTGCCAGCAGCACGGTCGACTCCCATACGCAGTATTTT	CASSTVDSHTQYF
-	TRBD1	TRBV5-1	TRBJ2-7	TGCGCCAGCAGCCCGCGGCTGGGACAGGGGTCCTACGAGCAGTACTTC	CASSPRLGQGSYEQYF
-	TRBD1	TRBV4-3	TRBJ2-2	TGCGCCAGCAGCCTTGGCAGGGGGTCGAACACCGGGGAGCTGTTTTTT	CASSLGRGSNTGELFF
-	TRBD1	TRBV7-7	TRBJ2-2	TGTGCTAGCAGCCGGACAGGGGTGGGCACCGGGGAGCTGTTTTTT	CASSRTGVGTGELFF
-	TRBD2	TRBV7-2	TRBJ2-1	TGTGCCAGCAGCTTAGACCAGCGGGGGTCGAGGAATGAGCAGTTCTTC	CASSLDQRGSRNEQFF
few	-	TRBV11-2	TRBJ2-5	TGTGCCAGCAGCTTAGATGTCGGGGGTCGGGAGACCCAGTACTTC	CASSLDVGGRETQYF
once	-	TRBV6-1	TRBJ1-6	TGTGCCAGCAGTGAAGCGCGCGGGGTTTTCTCCTATAATTCACCCCTCCACTTT	CASSEARGVFSYNSPLHF
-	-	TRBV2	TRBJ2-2	TGTGCCAGCAATAATGAGCGAGCCGGGGAGCTGTTTTTT	CASNNERAGELFF
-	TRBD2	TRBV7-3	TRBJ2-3	TGTGCCAGCAGCTTGAACCCCGGGACTAGCGGGGGGCAGTATTTT	CASSLNPGTSGGQYF
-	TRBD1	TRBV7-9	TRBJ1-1	TGTGCCAGCAGCCAACGGACAGGGGTCACTGAAGCTTTCTTT	CASSQRTGVTEAFF
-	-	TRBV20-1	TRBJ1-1	TGCAGTGCTACACGCAGGGTGGGAGCTTTCTTT	CSATRRVGAFF
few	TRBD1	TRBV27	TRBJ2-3	TGTGCCAGCAGTACCCGGGACAGGAGACGAACAGATACGCAGTATTTT	CASSTRDRRRTDTQYF
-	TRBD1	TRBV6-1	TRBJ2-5	TGTGCCAGCAGTCCGGGACAGAGACAAGAGACCCAGTACTTC	CASSPGQRQETQYF
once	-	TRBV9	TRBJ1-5	TGTGCCAGCAGTGAAGGGGGAAGTGGCAATCAGCCCCAGCATTTT	CASSEGGSGNQPQHF
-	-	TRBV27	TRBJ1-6	TGTGCCAGCAGTATACAGGGAATCTATAATTCACCCCTCCACTTT	CASSIQGIYNSPLHF
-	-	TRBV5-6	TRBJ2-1	TGTGCCAGCAGAATGTCCGGCGGAACCTTCTACAATGAGCAGTTCTTC	CASRMSGGTFYNEQFF